The rows below give T cell receptor beta chains drawn from one sample of a study of T cells and Merkel cell carcinoma outcomes. Here immunoSEQ multiplex PCR was the method, and the copy in TCRdb shows in-frame clones only, minus some. The sample has about 15,000 clones, roughly 76% seen once. Material for sequencing was tumor tissue from Merkel cell carcinoma. These receptors came from a human donor with Merkel cell carcinoma. Each CDR3 is given with its conserved first and last residue. A D gene is named only where the DNA matches it firmly. Only some rows state a clone size, as once, few, many or a class for expanded clones.

cdr3_nt cdr3_aa cdr3_length j_call v_call d_call clone_size
TGCGCCAGCAGCTTGGGGACCCCTAGCACAGATACGCAGTATTTT CASSLGTPSTDTQYF 15 TRBJ2-3 TRBV5-1 NA few
TGCGCCAGCAGCTTGGGTGGGGGGAACTTCCAAGAGACCCAGTACTTC CASSLGGGNFQETQYF 16 TRBJ2-5 TRBV5-1 NA once
TGTGCCAGTAGTATGGGGCAGTACTCTGGGGCCAACGTCCTGACTTTC CASSMGQYSGANVLTF 16 TRBJ2-6 TRBV19 NA NA
TGCGCCAGCAGCCAAGTGGACAGGGCACTCTCTGGAAACACCATATATTTT CASSQVDRALSGNTIYF 17 TRBJ1-3 TRBV4-1 TRBD1 medium-sized
TGTGCCAGCAGTTACGACGGGACAGTCCTTTCCTACGAGCAGTACTTC CASSYDGTVLSYEQYF 16 TRBJ2-7 TRBV6-6 TRBD1 NA
TGTGCCAGCAGTCAGGGTAACACTGAAGCTTTCTTT CASSQGNTEAFF 12 TRBJ1-1 TRBV6-5 NA NA
TGTGCCAGCAGCCCATACATGGGAACGGATACGCAGTATTTT CASSPYMGTDTQYF 14 TRBJ2-3 TRBV9 NA NA
TGTGCCAGCAGCCTTGGACTAGCGGGAGATAAAGTGTATTTT CASSLGLAGDKVYF 14 TRBJ2-3 TRBV11-3 TRBD2 NA
TGTGCCACCAGCAGGGGACTAACCGGGGAGCTGTTTTTT CATSRGLTGELFF 13 TRBJ2-2 TRBV15 TRBD2 NA
TGTGCCTGCCACTCGCGGCGGGGCGATGAGCAGTTCTTC CACHSRRGDEQFF 13 TRBJ2-1 TRBV5-3 NA few
TGTGCCAGCAGCGTAGGGCACGGATCTAGCACAGATACGCAGTATTTT CASSVGHGSSTDTQYF 16 TRBJ2-3 TRBV9 NA NA
TGTGCCAGCAGCGGGGGACCTGCCTACGAGCAGTACTTC CASSGGPAYEQYF 13 TRBJ2-7 TRBV9 NA NA
TGTGCCAGCAGGCTCTTTGGGGACAGGGGGTATTCACCCCTCCACTTT CASRLFGDRGYSPLHF 16 TRBJ1-6 TRBV7-2 TRBD1 once
TGTGCCATCAGTGTTCCTGACAGGGGGATGTATTTT CAISVPDRGMYF 12 TRBJ2-3 TRBV10-3 TRBD1 NA
TGTGCCAGCAGCTCCCCTAGCGGGAGTGGAAATGAGCAGTTCTTC CASSSPSGSGNEQFF 15 TRBJ2-1 TRBV5-4 TRBD2 NA
TGTGCCAGCAGCTTAGCTGTTAATTCCTATGGCTACACCTTC CASSLAVNSYGYTF 14 TRBJ1-2 TRBV7-9 NA NA
TGTGCCTTCGCTTCGGATCCCTACAATGAGCAGTTCTTC CAFASDPYNEQFF 13 TRBJ2-1 TRBV30 NA NA
TGTGCCAGCAGCCCAGGGATGAACACTGAAGCTTTCTTT CASSPGMNTEAFF 13 TRBJ1-1 TRBV7-9 NA NA
TGTGCCAGCTCCACATCTTTTTACGAGCAGTACTTC CASSTSFYEQYF 12 TRBJ2-7 TRBV28 NA NA
TGTGCCAGCAGCGGGGGACTAGAATACGAGCAGTACTTC CASSGGLEYEQYF 13 TRBJ2-7 TRBV2 TRBD2 NA
TGTGCCAGCAGTACAACTAATGAAAAACTGTTTTTT CASSTTNEKLFF 12 TRBJ1-4 TRBV9 NA NA
TGTGCCAGCAGTGAAGGGGTTCTCTCGCAGTTCTTC CASSEGVLSQFF 12 TRBJ2-1 TRBV6-1 NA NA
TGTGCCAGCACCTCCAAGACTGCCCCACTCATGAACACTGAAGCTTTCTTT CASTSKTAPLMNTEAFF 17 TRBJ1-1 TRBV25-1 NA NA
TGCGCCAGCAGCCAAGACTCGGCGTACACCGGGGAGCTGTTTTTT CASSQDSAYTGELFF 15 TRBJ2-2 TRBV4-1 NA NA
TGTGCCAGCAGCTGGGGACAGGGAGAGACCCAGTACTTC CASSWGQGETQYF 13 TRBJ2-5 TRBV5-8 TRBD1 NA
TGTGCCAGCAGCCCGGGGGCAGGGAACGAGCAGTACTTC CASSPGAGNEQYF 13 TRBJ2-7 TRBV5-6 NA NA
TGTGCCAGCAGCTTAGCCGAGGGAGCCCAGCATTTT CASSLAEGAQHF 12 TRBJ1-5 TRBV7-8 NA NA
TGTGCCAGCAGTTTACCCGGTCCAGGGGAGCAGTTCTTC CASSLPGPGEQFF 13 TRBJ2-1 TRBV28 NA NA
TGTGCCAGCAGTTTTACAGGAGTGGGCACTGAAGCTTTCTTT CASSFTGVGTEAFF 14 TRBJ1-1 TRBV27 NA NA
TGTGCCAGCAGTGTGGACAGTAACACTGAAGCTTTCTTT CASSVDSNTEAFF 13 TRBJ1-1 TRBV2 NA NA
TGTGCCAGCTCACCAGCAAGGGACACCGGGACCCAGTACTTC CASSPARDTGTQYF 14 TRBJ2-5 TRBV18 NA NA
TGTGCCAGCTCACCATCTCTAGCTGGGGAGACCCAGTACTTC CASSPSLAGETQYF 14 TRBJ2-5 TRBV18 NA NA
TGTGCCAGCAAGGGACTAGAGGGCCGCTCCTACAATGAGCAGTTCTTC CASKGLEGRSYNEQFF 16 TRBJ2-1 TRBV11-2 TRBD2 once
TGTGCCAGCAGTTTCGGGACAGGGTTTGGCGAGCAGTACTTC CASSFGTGFGEQYF 14 TRBJ2-7 TRBV28 TRBD1 NA
TGTGCCAGCAGCTTAGAGTCGTCGGGCTACACCTTC CASSLESSGYTF 12 TRBJ1-2 TRBV7-8 NA NA
TGTGCCAGCAGTTACAGATCAGGGGTGCGTGGCTACACCTTC CASSYRSGVRGYTF 14 TRBJ1-2 TRBV6-5 NA NA
TGTGCCAGCAGCAGGGGGGGGACTGCCAGTGAAGCTTTCTTT CASSRGGTASEAFF 14 TRBJ1-1 TRBV7-2 NA NA
TGCGCCAGCAGCTATAGACAGGGCGGCAATGAGCAGTTCTTC CASSYRQGGNEQFF 14 TRBJ2-1 TRBV5-1 TRBD1 NA
TGCGCCAGCAGCCAAGATCGGACAGGGGGATATGGCTACACCTTC CASSQDRTGGYGYTF 15 TRBJ1-2 TRBV4-1 TRBD1 NA
TGTGCCAGCAGCTTGGCGGGGGGAAACACTGAAGCTTTCTTT CASSLAGGNTEAFF 14 TRBJ1-1 TRBV5-6 NA NA
TGCGCCAGCAGAAAGGGACAAGAGGACGAGCAGTACTTC CASRKGQEDEQYF 13 TRBJ2-7 TRBV10-1 NA few
TGTGCCAGCTCACCTGGAGGGAGTCACGACGAGCAGTACTTT CASSPGGSHDEQYF 14 TRBJ2-7 TRBV18 NA NA
TGTGCCAGCAGCGAAGACAGGGAAAAGCAGTACTTC CASSEDREKQYF 12 TRBJ2-7 TRBV27 TRBD1 NA
TGTGCCAGCAGCTTAGACCAGACAGATACGCAGTATTTT CASSLDQTDTQYF 13 TRBJ2-3 TRBV7-3 NA NA
TGCGCCAGCAGCTTTGTGGGGTCATTCGGGAAGACCCAGTACTTC CASSFVGSFGKTQYF 15 TRBJ2-5 TRBV5-1 NA NA